Each of the 19 T cell receptor beta chains below was sequenced from the same sample in a study of T cell responses to AZD1222 COVID-19 vaccine. Sequencing was performed with immunoSEQ multiplex PCR; in TCRdb, only in-frame clones are kept and a portion is missing. The table has about 120,000 clones, approximately 86% seen once; the top ten hold approximately 2.5%. The material sequenced was peripheral blood, taken 28 days after the second AZD1222 dose. The receptors derive from an adult who received the AZD1222 COVID-19 vaccine.

The V and J genes are TRBV11-2 and TRBJ2-2; D may match TRBD1 or TRBD2 (5 bases each). Trimming removed 3 bases from V and 10 bases from J, with 21 bases in between. Per the germline V gene, CDR1 is SGHAT and CDR2 is FQNNGV. The CDR3 extends over 16 amino acids. The DNA for the CDR3 is TGTGCCAGCAGCTTGATTGTGGTCCCGGGACGCGAGGAGCTGTTTTTT. Its protein is CASSLIVVPGREELFF.

The rearrangement links TRBV28 to TRBJ1-2, with D possibly TRBD1 on 6 matching bases. The germline V gene has CDR1 MDHEN and CDR2 SYDVKM. The CDR3 has 14 residues. Deletions cut 6 bases from V and 5 bases from J, with 16 bases between. The CDR3 DNA reads TGTGCCAGCAGGTACCTGGACAGCGAGTATGGCTACACCTTC. It is translated as CASRYLDSEYGYTF.

The CDR3 bases are TGTGCCAGCAGTTACGGAGGATTCTCTGGAAACACCATATATTTT. Translating it yields CASSYGGFSGNTIYF. The V and J genes are TRBV6-6 and TRBJ1-3, with unresolved D. The CDR3 consists of 15 residues. CDR1 MNHNY and CDR2 SVGAGI come from the germline V gene (reference sequence). With 2 bases removed from V and 0 bases from J, the gap between germline ends came to 8 bases.

This rearrangement joins TRBV19 to TRBJ1-6; tentative D call: TRBD1 (5 bases). The CDR3 runs to 18 residues. The ends were cut back, 3 bases at V and 0 bases at J, with 15 bases in the middle. The germline gives CDR1 LNHDA, CDR2 SQIVND (reference sequence). CDR3 bases: TGTGCCAGTAGTATCCGTCGGGGGGAGAGCTCCTATAATTCACCCCTCCACTTT. This translates into CASSIRRGESSYNSPLHF.

This sequence joins TRBV2 and TRBJ2-1; D gene ambiguous. CDR1 and CDR2 (germline): SNHLY, FYNNEI. The CDR3 extends over 12 amino acids. V was cut by 6 bases and J by 0 bases, with 3 bases left in between. The CDR3 DNA reads TGTGCCAGCAGGAACTCCTACAATGAGCAGTTCTTC. This encodes CASRNSYNEQFF. Looking up the rest from reference TRBV2 and TRBJ2-1 gives the full variable domain: EPEVTQTPSHQVTQMGQEVILRCVPISNHLYFYWYRQILGQKVEFLVSFYNNEISEKSEIFDDQFSVERPDGSNFTLKIRSTKLEDSAMYFCASRNSYNEQFFGPGTRLTVL.

The genes are TRBV7-2 and TRBJ1-2; 7 positions agree with TRBD1. Germline CDR1 is SGHTA and CDR2 is FQGNSA. The CDR3 loop spans 15 amino acids. V was pared by 5 bases and J by 2 bases, with 8 bases of the junction left unmatched. CDR3 coding DNA: TGTGCCAGCAGCGTACGACAGGGATGGAACTATGGCTACACCTTC. It specifies CASSVRQGWNYGYTF.

This clone was found a few times. The rearrangement joins TRBV2 to TRBJ1-6, with 7 bases lining up with TRBD1. The CDR3 runs to 14 residues. With V trimmed by 8 bases and J by 5 bases, 6 bases remained unmatched. Per the germline V gene, CDR1 is SNHLY and CDR2 is FYNNEI. The CDR3, as DNA: TGTGCCAGCCTTAGGGGACAGAATAATTCACCCCTCCACTTT. Translation gives CASLRGQNNSPLHF. The complete variable domain, with remaining parts taken from reference TRBV2 and TRBJ1-6, reads EPEVTQTPSHQVTQMGQEVILRCVPISNHLYFYWYRQILGQKVEFLVSFYNNEISEKSEIFDDQFSVERPDGSNFTLKIRSTKLEDSAMYFCASLRGQNNSPLHFGNGTRLTVT.

The chain is built from TRBV4-1 and TRBJ2-2, with TRBD2 matching over 8 bases. This CDR3 region has 15 residues. The germline V gene encodes CDR1 MGHRA and CDR2 YSYEKL. After removal of 4 bases from V and 4 bases from J, the junction contained 5 bases not matched to a gene. CDR3 DNA: TGCGCCAGCAGCCCCCCCAGCGGGGGCACCGGGGAGCTGTTTTTT. Translated: CASSPPSGGTGELFF.

This chain links TRBV20-1 with TRBJ2-3; D is possibly TRBD2 (7 bases). The CDR3 loop spans 13 amino acids. Germline CDR1 and CDR2: DFQATT and SNEGSKA (reference sequence). V lost 3 bases and J lost 5, with 12 bases in between. The CDR3 loop reads CSASRGGRDTQYF. The CDR3 coding sequence is TGCAGTGCTAGTAGGGGGGGGAGAGATACGCAGTATTTT.

The chain recombines TRBV28 with TRBJ1-6, with D uncertain. Germline V gene sequence: CDR1 MDHEN, CDR2 SYDVKM. CDR3 length: 14 residues. V was trimmed by 3 bases and J by 6 bases, leaving 9 bases between them. The CDR3 nucleotides read TGTGCCAGCAGTTTTCAGCCCCGTAATTCACCCCTCCACTTT. Residues: CASSFQPRNSPLHF.

This clone has just one count. The chain has TRBV5-1 and TRBJ2-4, with TRBD1 as a possible D gene (6 bases). CDR3 length: 16 amino acids. Germline V lookup: CDR1 SGHRS, CDR2 YFSETQ. Deletions cut 4 bases from V and 2 bases from J, with 16 bases between. CDR3 in DNA: TGCGCCAGCAGCCAACAGGGACCTATGACCAAAAACATTCAGTACTTC. Its protein product is CASSQQGPMTKNIQYF.

The chain uses TRBV6-1 and TRBJ1-2, with unresolved D. CDR1 is MNHNS and CDR2 is SASEGT in the germline V gene. With 2 bases removed from V and 4 bases from J, the gap between germline ends came to 8 bases. This CDR3 spans 13 amino acids. CDR3 DNA: TGTGCCAGCAGTGAACCGATATTCTATGGCTACACCTTC. Translating it yields CASSEPIFYGYTF.

This clone was seen only a few times. This chain links TRBV4-3 with TRBJ1-3, with D possibly matching TRBD1 (5 bases). Trimming took off 0 bases at V and 1 base at J, with 10 bases between the two ends. Per germline, CDR1 LGHNA and CDR2 YSLEER. CDR3 size: 16 residues. The CDR3 here is CASSQDSRASGNTIYF. As DNA, the CDR3 is TGCGCCAGCAGCCAAGACTCCAGGGCATCTGGAAACACCATATATTTT.

The chain employs TRBV13 and TRBJ1-1; unclear D gene. V lost 1 base to trimming and J lost 5 bases, with 17 bases between them. From germline, CDR1 is PRHDT and CDR2 FYEKMQ (reference sequence). CDR3 length: 16 residues. CDR3 coding DNA: TGTGCCAGCAGCTTAGATCCCCAGGCACGAGGGACTGAAGCTTTCTTT. Translating it yields CASSLDPQARGTEAFF.

V and J are TRBV9 and TRBJ2-2; tentative D call: TRBD1 (6 bases). The CDR3 runs 14 residues. V was trimmed by 5 bases and J by 4 bases, leaving 12 bases between them. CDR1 and CDR2 (germline): SGDLS, YYNGEE. The CDR3 sequence is CASSIQGTTGELFF. The CDR3 DNA follows: TGTGCCAGCAGTATCCAGGGGACCACCGGGGAGCTGTTTTTT.

V is TRBV2 and J is TRBJ1-3; D is unresolved. The CDR3 length is 12 residues. Germline V CDR1 and CDR2: SNHLY, FYNNEI. Trimming shortened V by 6 bases and J by 7 bases, and 10 bases separated the two germline ends. CDR3 in amino acids: CASSALANTIYF. The CDR3, as DNA: TGTGCCAGCAGCGCCCTTGCCAACACCATATATTTT.

This clone was picked up a small number of times. The V and J genes are TRBV27 and TRBJ1-6, with D possibly TRBD1 on 5 matching bases. The V gene lost 5 bases and the J gene lost 6 bases, with 11 bases spanning the gap. The CDR3 extends over 14 amino acids. Germline assignment: CDR1 MNHEY and CDR2 SMNVEV (reference sequence). The CDR3: CASSPGTLNSPLHF. The CDR3 nucleotides read TGTGCCAGCAGTCCCGGGACCCTTAATTCACCCCTCCACTTT.

The V and J genes are TRBV2 and TRBJ1-1; D is unresolved. The germline gives CDR1 SNHLY, CDR2 FYNNEI. The CDR3 loop spans 15 amino acids. V was cut by 7 bases and J by 1 base, with 16 bases left in between. CDR3 nucleotides: TGTGCCAGCAAGTCGCTGGCAGGCCGGAACACTGAAGCTTTCTTT. This translates into CASKSLAGRNTEAFF. The full variable domain, rest sourced from reference TRBV2 and TRBJ1-1, is EPEVTQTPSHQVTQMGQEVILRCVPISNHLYFYWYRQILGQKVEFLVSFYNNEISEKSEIFDDQFSVERPDGSNFTLKIRSTKLEDSAMYFCASKSLAGRNTEAFFGQGTRLTVV.

V usage is TRBV18 and J usage is TRBJ2-7; 8 nucleotides line up with TRBD1. Germline CDR1 and CDR2: KGHSH and LQKENI. The length of the CDR3 is 16 residues. Trimming removed 4 bases from V and 0 bases from J; junction bases left unmatched: 8. The CDR3 protein is CASSRTGQASSYEQYF. CDR3 coding DNA: TGTGCCAGCTCACGAACGGGACAGGCAAGCTCCTACGAGCAGTACTTC.